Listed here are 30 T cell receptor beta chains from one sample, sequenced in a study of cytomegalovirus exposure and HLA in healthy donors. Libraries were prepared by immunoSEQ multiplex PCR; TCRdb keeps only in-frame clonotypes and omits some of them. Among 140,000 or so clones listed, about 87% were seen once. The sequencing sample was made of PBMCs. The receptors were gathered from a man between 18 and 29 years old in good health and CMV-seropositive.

CDR3 in DNA: TGTGCCAGCAGTACAGCGGGAGCCGTGAACAATGAGCAGTTCTTC. It codes for CASSTAGAVNNEQFF. The chain combines TRBV6-5 with TRBJ2-1, with TRBD2 matching 8 bases. The CDR3 is made up of 15 amino acids. The trim removed 5 bases at V and 5 bases at J, leaving 8 bases unmatched. Per the germline V gene, CDR1 is MNHEY and CDR2 is SVGAGI.

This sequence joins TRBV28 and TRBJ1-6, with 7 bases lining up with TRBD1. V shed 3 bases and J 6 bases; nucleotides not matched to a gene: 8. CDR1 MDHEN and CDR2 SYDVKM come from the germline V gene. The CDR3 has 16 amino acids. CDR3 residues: CASSLPGTVSNSPLHF. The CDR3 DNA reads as TGTGCCAGCAGTTTGCCCGGGACAGTATCTAATTCACCCCTCCACTTT.

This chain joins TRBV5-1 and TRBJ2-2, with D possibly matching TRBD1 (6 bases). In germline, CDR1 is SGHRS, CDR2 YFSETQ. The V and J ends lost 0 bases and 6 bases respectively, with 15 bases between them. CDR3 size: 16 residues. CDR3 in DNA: TGCGCCAGCAGCTTGGCGGGGACATTAGGGTCCGGGGAGCTGTTTTTT. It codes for CASSLAGTLGSGELFF.

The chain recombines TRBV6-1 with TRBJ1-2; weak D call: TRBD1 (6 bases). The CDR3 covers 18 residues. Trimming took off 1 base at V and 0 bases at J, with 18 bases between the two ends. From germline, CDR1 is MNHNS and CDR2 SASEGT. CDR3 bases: TGTGCCAGCAGTGAAGACAGAGGACAGACATTAGCTAACTATGGCTACACCTTC. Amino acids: CASSEDRGQTLANYGYTF.

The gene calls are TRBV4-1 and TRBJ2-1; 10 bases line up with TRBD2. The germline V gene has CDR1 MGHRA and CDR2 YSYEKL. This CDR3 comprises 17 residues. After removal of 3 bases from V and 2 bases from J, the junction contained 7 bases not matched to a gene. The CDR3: CASSHARTSGTYNEQFF. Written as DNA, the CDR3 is TGCGCCAGCAGCCACGCAAGGACTAGCGGAACCTACAATGAGCAGTTCTTC.

CDR3 residues: CASSHMGAPNTGELFF. The CDR3 nucleotides read TGCGCCAGCAGCCATATGGGGGCACCAAACACCGGGGAGCTGTTTTTT. V usage is TRBV4-1 and J usage is TRBJ2-2, with D tentatively TRBD1 (6 bases). CDR1 and CDR2 from the germline V gene are MGHRA and YSYEKL. Trimming removed 3 bases from V and 2 bases from J, with 13 bases in between. This CDR3 is built from 16 residues.

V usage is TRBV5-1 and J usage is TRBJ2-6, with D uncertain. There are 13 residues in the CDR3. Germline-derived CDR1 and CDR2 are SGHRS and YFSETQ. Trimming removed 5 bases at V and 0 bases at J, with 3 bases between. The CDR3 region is CASRRSGANVLTF. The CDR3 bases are TGCGCCAGCAGGCGCTCTGGGGCCAACGTCCTGACTTTC.

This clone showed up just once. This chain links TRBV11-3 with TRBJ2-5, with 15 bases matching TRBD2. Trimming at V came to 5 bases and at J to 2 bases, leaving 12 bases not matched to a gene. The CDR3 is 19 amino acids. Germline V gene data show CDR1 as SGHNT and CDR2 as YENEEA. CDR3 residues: CASSQGGTSGRKGQETQYF. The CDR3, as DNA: TGTGCCAGCAGCCAGGGCGGGACTAGCGGGAGGAAAGGTCAAGAGACCCAGTACTTC.

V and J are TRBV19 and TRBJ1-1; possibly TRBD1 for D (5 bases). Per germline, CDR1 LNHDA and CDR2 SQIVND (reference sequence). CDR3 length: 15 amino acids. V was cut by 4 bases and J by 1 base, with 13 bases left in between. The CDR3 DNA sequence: TGTGCCAGTAGTACGTTGGGACTCAAGAACACTGAAGCTTTCTTT. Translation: CASSTLGLKNTEAFF.

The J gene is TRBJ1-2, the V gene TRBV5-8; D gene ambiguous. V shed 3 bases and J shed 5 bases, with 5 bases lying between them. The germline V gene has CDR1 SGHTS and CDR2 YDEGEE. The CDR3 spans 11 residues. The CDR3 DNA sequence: TGTGCCAGCAGCTATCTATATGGCTACACCTTC. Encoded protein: CASSYLYGYTF.

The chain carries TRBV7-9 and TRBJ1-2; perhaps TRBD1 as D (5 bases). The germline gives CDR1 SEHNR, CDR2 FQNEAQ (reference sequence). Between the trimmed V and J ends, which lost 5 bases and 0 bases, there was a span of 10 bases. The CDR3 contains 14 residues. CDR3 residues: CASSPRQSNYGYTF. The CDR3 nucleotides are TGTGCCAGCAGCCCGCGACAGTCTAACTATGGCTACACCTTC.

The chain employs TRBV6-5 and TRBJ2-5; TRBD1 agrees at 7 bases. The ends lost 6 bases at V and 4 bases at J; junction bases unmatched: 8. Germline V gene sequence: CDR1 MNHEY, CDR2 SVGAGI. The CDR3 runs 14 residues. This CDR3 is CASSHRQGRETQYF. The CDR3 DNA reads TGTGCCAGCAGCCACCGACAGGGCCGAGAGACCCAGTACTTC.

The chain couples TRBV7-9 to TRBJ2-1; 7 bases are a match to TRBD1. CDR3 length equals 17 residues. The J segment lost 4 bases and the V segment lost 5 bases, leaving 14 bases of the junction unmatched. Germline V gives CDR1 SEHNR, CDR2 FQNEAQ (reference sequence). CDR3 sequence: CASSLGGGQAVYNEQFF. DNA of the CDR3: TGTGCCAGCAGCCTAGGGGGCGGACAGGCCGTGTACAATGAGCAGTTCTTC. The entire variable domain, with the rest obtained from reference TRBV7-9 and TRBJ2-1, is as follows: DTGVSQNPRHKITKRGQNVTFRCDPISEHNRLYWYRQTLGQGPEFLTYFQNEAQLEKSRLLSDRFSAERPKGSFSTLEIQRTEQGDSAMYLCASSLGGGQAVYNEQFFGPGTRLTVL.

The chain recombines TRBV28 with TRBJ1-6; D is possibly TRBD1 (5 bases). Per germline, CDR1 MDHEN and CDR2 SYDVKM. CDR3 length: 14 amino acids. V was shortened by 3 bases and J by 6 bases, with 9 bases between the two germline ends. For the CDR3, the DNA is TGTGCCAGCAGTTTGGCAGGGTTTAATTCACCCCTCCACTTT. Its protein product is CASSLAGFNSPLHF.

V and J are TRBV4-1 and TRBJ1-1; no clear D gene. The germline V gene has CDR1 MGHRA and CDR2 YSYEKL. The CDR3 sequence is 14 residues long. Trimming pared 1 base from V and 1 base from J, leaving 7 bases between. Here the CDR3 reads CASSQVLSNTEAFF. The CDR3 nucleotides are TGCGCCAGCAGCCAAGTCCTCTCGAACACTGAAGCTTTCTTT.

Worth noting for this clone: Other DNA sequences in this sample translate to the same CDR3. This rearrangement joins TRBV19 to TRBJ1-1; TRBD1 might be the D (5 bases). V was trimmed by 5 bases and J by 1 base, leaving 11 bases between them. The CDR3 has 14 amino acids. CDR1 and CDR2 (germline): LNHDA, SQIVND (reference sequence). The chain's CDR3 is CASSPRQGNTEAFF. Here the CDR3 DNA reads TGTGCCAGTAGTCCACGCCAGGGGAACACTGAAGCTTTCTTT.

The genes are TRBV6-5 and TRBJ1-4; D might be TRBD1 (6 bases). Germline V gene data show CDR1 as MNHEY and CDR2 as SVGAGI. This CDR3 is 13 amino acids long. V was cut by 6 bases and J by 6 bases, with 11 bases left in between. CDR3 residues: CASRRGLHEKLFF. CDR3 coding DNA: TGTGCCAGCAGGAGGGGGTTACATGAAAAACTGTTTTTT.

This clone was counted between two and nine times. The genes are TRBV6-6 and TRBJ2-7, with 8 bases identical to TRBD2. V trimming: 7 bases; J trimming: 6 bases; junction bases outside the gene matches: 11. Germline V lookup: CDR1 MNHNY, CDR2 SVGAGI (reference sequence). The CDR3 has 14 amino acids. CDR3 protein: CASNKGTRNFEQYF. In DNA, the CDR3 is TGTGCCAGCAATAAAGGGACTAGAAATTTCGAGCAGTACTTC.

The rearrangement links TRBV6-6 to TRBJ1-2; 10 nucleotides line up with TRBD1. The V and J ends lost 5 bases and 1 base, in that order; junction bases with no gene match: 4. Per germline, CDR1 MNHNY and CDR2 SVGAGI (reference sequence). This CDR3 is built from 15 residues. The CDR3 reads CASSPRDRGNYGYTF. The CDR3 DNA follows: TGTGCCAGCAGTCCCCGGGACAGGGGTAACTATGGCTACACCTTC.

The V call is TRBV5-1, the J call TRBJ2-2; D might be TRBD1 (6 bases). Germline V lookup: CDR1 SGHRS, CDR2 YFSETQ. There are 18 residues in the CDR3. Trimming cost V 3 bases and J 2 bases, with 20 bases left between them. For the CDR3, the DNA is TGCGCCAGCAGCTCCTCGGACAGCCTCTTCTACAACACCGGGGAGCTGTTTTTT. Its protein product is CASSSSDSLFYNTGELFF.

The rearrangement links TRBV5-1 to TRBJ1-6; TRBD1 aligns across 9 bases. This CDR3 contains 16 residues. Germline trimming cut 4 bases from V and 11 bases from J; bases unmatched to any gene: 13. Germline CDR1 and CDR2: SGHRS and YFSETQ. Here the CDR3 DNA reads TGCGCCAGCAGCCCCCGGGACAGGGTAAAAGGTGCACCCCTCCACTTT. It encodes CASSPRDRVKGAPLHF. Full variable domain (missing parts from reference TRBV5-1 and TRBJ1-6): KAGVTQTPRYLIKTRGQQVTLSCSPISGHRSVSWYQQTPGQGLQFLFEYFSETQRNKGNFPGRFSGRQFSNSRSEMNVSTLELGDSALYLCASSPRDRVKGAPLHFGNGTRLTVT.

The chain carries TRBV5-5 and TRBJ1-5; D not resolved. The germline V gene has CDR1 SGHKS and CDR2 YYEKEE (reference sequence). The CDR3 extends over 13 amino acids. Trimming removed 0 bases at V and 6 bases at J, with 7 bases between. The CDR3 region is CASSLAAGQPQHF. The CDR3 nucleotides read TGTGCCAGCAGCTTGGCTGCGGGTCAGCCCCAGCATTTT.

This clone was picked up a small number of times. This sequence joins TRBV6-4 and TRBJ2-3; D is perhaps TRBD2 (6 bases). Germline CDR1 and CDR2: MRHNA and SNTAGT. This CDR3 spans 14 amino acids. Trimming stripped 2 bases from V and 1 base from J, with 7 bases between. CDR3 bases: TGTGCCAGCAGTGACGGCGGGGGCACAGATACGCAGTATTTT. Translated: CASSDGGGTDTQYF.

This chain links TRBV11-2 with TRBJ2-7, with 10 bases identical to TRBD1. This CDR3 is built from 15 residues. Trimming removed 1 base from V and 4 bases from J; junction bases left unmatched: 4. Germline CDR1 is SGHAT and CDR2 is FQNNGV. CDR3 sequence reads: CASSLGGTGDYEQYF. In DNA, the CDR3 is TGTGCCAGCAGCTTAGGGGGGACAGGGGATTACGAGCAGTACTTC.

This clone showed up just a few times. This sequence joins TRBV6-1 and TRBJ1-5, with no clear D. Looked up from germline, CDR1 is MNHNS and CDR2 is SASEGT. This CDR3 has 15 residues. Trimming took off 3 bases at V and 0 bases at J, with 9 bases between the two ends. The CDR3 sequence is CASSDSEGSNQPQHF. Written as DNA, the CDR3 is TGTGCCAGCAGTGATAGCGAAGGTAGCAATCAGCCCCAGCATTTT.

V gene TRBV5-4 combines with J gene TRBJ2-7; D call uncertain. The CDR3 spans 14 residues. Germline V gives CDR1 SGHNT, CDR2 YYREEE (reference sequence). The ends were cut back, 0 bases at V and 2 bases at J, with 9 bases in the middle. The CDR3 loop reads CASSLDVGPYEQYF. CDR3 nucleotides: TGTGCCAGCAGCTTGGACGTTGGCCCCTACGAGCAGTACTTC.

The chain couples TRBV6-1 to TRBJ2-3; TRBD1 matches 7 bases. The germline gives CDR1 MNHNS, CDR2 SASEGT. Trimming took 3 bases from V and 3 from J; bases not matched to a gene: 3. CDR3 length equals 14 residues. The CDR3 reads CASSEGQHTDTQYF. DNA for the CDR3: TGTGCCAGCAGTGAGGGACAGCATACAGATACGCAGTATTTT.

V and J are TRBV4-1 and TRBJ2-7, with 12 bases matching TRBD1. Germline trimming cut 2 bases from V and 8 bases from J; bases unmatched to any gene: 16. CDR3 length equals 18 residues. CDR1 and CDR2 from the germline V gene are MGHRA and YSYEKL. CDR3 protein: CASSQWVPLRDRGLKQYF. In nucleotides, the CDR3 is TGCGCCAGCAGCCAATGGGTCCCCCTACGGGACAGGGGGCTTAAGCAGTACTTC.

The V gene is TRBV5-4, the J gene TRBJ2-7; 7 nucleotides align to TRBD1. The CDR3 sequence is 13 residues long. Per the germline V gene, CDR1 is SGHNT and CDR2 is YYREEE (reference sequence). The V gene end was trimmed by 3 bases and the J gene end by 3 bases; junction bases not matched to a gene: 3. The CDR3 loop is CASSSGQFYEQYF. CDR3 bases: TGTGCCAGCAGCTCGGGACAGTTCTACGAGCAGTACTTC.

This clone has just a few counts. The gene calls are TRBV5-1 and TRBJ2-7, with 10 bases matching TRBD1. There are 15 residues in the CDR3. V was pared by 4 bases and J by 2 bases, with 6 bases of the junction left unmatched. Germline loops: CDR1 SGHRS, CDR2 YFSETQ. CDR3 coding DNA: TGCGCCAGCAGCGCAGCGGGACAGGGGACCTACGAGCAGTACTTC. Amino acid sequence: CASSAAGQGTYEQYF.